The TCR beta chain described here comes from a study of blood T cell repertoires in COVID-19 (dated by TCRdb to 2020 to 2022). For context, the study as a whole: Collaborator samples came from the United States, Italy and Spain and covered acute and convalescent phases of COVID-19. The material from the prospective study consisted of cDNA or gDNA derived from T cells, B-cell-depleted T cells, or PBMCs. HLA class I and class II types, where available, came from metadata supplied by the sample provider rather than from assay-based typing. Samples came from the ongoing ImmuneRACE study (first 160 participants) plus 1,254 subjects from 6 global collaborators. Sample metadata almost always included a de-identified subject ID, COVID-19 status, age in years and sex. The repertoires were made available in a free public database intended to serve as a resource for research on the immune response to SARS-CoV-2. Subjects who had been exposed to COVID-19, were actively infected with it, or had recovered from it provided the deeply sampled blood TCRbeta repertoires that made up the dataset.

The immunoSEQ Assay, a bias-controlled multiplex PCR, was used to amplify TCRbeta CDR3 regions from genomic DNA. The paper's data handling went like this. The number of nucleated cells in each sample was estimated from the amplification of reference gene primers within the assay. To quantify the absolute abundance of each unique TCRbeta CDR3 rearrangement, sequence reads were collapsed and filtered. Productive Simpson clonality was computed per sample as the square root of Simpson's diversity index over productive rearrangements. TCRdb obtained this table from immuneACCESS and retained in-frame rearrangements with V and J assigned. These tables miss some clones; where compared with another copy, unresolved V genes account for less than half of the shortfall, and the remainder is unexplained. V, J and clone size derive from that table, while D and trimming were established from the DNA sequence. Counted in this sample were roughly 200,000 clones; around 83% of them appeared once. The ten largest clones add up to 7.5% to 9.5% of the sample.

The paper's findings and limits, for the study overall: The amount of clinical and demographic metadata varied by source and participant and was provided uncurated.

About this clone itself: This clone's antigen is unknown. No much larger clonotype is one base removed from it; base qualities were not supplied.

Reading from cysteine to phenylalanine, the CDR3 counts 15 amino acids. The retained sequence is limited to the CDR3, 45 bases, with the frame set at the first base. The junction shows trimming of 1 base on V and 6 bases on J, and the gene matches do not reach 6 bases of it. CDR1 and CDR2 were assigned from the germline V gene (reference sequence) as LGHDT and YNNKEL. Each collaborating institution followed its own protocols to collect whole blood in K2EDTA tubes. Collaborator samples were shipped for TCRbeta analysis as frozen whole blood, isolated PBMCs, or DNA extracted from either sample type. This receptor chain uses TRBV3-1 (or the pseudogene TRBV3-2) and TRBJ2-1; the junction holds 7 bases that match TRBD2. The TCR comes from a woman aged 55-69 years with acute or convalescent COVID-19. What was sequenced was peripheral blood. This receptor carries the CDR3 CASSQGLASGNEQFF. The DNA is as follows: TGTGCCAGCAGCCAAGGACTAGCTTCTGGCAATGAGCAGTTCTTC.